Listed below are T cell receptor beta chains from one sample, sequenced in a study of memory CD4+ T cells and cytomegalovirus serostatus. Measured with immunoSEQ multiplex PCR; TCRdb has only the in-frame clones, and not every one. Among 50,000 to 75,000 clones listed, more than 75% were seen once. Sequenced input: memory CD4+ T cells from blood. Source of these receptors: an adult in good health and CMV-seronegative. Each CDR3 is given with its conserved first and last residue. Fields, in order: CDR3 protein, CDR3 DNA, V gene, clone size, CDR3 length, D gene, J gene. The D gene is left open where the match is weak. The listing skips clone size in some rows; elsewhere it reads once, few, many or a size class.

CASSLTAAGGNNEQFF TGTGCCAGCAGCCTCACGGCGGCGGGAGGGAACAATGAGCAGTTCTTC TRBV7-2 . 16 TRBD2 TRBJ2-1
CASSLSGQYYEQYF TGTGCCAGCAGTTTATCGGGGCAGTACTACGAGCAGTACTTC TRBV27 once 14 . TRBJ2-7
CASSSHRQSYEQYF TGTGCCAGCAGCTCCCACAGACAGTCCTACGAGCAGTACTTC TRBV7-2 . 14 . TRBJ2-7
CATAVGGGDTIYF TGTGCCACCGCGGTGGGGGGGGGAGACACCATATATTTT TRBV6-5 . 13 . TRBJ1-3
CASSRDDRALYEQYF TGTGCCAGCAGCAGAGACGACCGGGCCCTATACGAGCAGTACTTC TRBV27 . 15 . TRBJ2-7
CAISLHVLSGEVNEQFF TGTGCCATCAGTCTCCACGTCTTGTCGGGAGAGGTCAATGAGCAGTTCTTC TRBV10-3 . 17 . TRBJ2-1
CAISDSGGLNEQFF TGTGCCATCAGTGATAGCGGGGGGTTGAATGAGCAGTTCTTC TRBV10-3 . 14 TRBD2 TRBJ2-1
CASGTDRGVRWDNEQFF TGTGCTAGTGGCACTGACAGGGGGGTCCGGTGGGACAATGAGCAGTTCTTC TRBV12-5 . 17 TRBD1 TRBJ2-1
CAWGQGAAGWLSDTQYF TGTGCCTGGGGACAGGGGGCGGCGGGATGGTTGTCAGATACGCAGTATTTT TRBV30 . 17 TRBD1 TRBJ2-3
CASSSTGGSGEKLFF TGCGCCAGCAGCTCGACAGGGGGCTCAGGGGAAAAACTGTTTTTT TRBV5-1 . 15 TRBD1 TRBJ1-4
CASSLGPGDPHEQFF TGTGCCAGCAGCTTAGGGCCGGGGGACCCCCATGAGCAGTTCTTC TRBV7-3 . 15 . TRBJ2-1
CASSDSSRGTEAFF TGTGCCAGCAGTGACTCTTCAAGGGGCACTGAAGCTTTCTTT TRBV6-4 . 14 . TRBJ1-1
CASRETVETQYF TGTGCCAGCAGGGAGACGGTGGAGACCCAGTACTTC TRBV2 . 12 . TRBJ2-5
CASRRDNNEKLFF TGCGCCAGCAGAAGGGACAATAATGAAAAACTGTTTTTT TRBV5-1 . 13 . TRBJ1-4
CASSLHRVSGNTIYF TGTGCCAGCAGCTTACACAGGGTCTCTGGAAACACCATATATTTT TRBV13 once 15 . TRBJ1-3
CASIETSYNEQFF TGTGCCAGCATAGAAACTTCCTACAATGAGCAGTTCTTC TRBV6-1 . 13 . TRBJ2-1
CASLMRGGSGETQYF TGTGCCAGCTTAATGCGGGGCGGGAGCGGAGAGACCCAGTACTTC TRBV7-6 . 15 TRBD2 TRBJ2-5
CASSQYTGGTNEKLFF TGTGCCAGCAGCCAATATACCGGGGGGACTAATGAAAAACTGTTTTTT TRBV4-2 . 16 . TRBJ1-4
CASSQTQAWGGSGANVLTF TGCGCCAGCAGCCAAACCCAGGCGTGGGGAGGCTCTGGGGCCAACGTCCTGACTTTC TRBV4-1 . 19 . TRBJ2-6
CASSLGLLKKNTEAFF TGTGCCAGCAGCTTAGGCCTATTGAAGAAGAACACTGAAGCTTTCTTT TRBV7-8 . 16 . TRBJ1-1
CASSQVGAYEQYF TGTGCCAGCAGCCAAGTGGGGGCGTACGAGCAGTACTTC TRBV4-2 . 13 . TRBJ2-7
CASSLGPGMAYGYTF TGTGCCAGCAGCTTAGGCCCAGGGATGGCCTATGGCTACACCTTC TRBV7-8 . 15 . TRBJ1-2
CASSPLAGGLGGELFF TGTGCCAGCAGCCCCCTAGCGGGGGGCCTAGGCGGGGAGCTGTTTTTT TRBV11-2 . 16 TRBD2 TRBJ2-2
CASSYTNTGELFF TGTGCCAGCAGCTACACGAACACCGGGGAGCTGTTTTTT TRBV11-2 . 13 . TRBJ2-2
CASSFHLCQHTGELFF TGTGCCAGCAGCTTTCACCTTTGTCAGCACACCGGGGAGCTGTTTTTT TRBV7-7 . 16 . TRBJ2-2
CASLRQAGNTEAFF TGTGCCAGTCTCAGACAGGCCGGGAACACTGAAGCTTTCTTT TRBV19 . 14 . TRBJ1-1